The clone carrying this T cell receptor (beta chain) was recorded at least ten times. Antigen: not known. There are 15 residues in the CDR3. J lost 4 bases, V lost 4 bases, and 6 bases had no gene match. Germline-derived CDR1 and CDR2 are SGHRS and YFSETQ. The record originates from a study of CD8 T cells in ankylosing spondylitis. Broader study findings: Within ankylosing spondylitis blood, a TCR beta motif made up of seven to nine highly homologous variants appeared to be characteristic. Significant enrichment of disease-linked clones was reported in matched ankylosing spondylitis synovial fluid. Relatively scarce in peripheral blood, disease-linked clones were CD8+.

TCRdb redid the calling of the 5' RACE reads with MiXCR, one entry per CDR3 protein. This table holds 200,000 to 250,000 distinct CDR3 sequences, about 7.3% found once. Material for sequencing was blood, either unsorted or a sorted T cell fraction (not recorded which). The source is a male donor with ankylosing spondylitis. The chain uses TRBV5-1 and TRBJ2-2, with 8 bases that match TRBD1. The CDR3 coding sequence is TGCGCCAGCAGCGTCGGACAGGGAGTCACCGGGGAGCTGTTTTTT. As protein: CASSVGQGVTGELFF.